The present TCR beta chain was sequenced within a study of blood T cells in healthy people across ages. General observations from the study: The study found more naive CD4+ cells and higher diversity in long-lived than aged donors.

The authors ran a second PCR of 7 to 11 cycles using a sample-barcoded 5' primer and a J-beta primer mix. TCRdb recomputed calls from the 5' RACE reads with MiXCR, one row per CDR3 protein. The profile shows 1.5 million to 2 million distinct CDR3 sequences, about two fifths of them singletons. In terms of origin and age, donors were healthy Caucasian individuals from Russia aged 6 to 90. The CDR3 runs to 13 residues. CDR1 is SGHTA and CDR2 is FQGNSA in the germline V gene. V shed 5 bases and J shed 7 bases, with 12 bases lying between them. This clonotype was detected only a few times. Its specificity is unknown.

The sequence came from a human donor in good health. V and J are TRBV7-2 and TRBJ2-4; no clear D. Specimen: blood. CDR3 loop: CASSPYPANIQYF. In DNA form, the CDR3 reads TGTGCCAGCAGCCCCTATCCAGCGAACATTCAGTACTTC. The variable domain in full, completed from reference TRBV7-2 and TRBJ2-4, reads GAGVSQSPSNKVTEKGKDVELRCDPISGHTALYWYRQSLGQGLEFLIYFQGNSAPDKSGLPSDRFSAERTGGSVSTLTIQRTQQEDSAVYLCASSPYPANIQYFGAGTRLSVL.